This T cell receptor (beta chain) is drawn from a study of T cells after yellow fever vaccination. Study-wide findings and caveats: Faster peaking, at day 5 versus 15, marked a secondary response that was weaker. One caveat is that FACS-sorted repertoires could contain abundant clonotypes contaminating from the bulk population.

Regarding this clonotype: Its antigen remains unknown.

V dropped 7 bases and J dropped 4 bases, with 16 bases sitting between them. From germline, CDR1 is LNHDA and CDR2 SQIVND (reference sequence). The CDR3 is 14 amino acids. 5'RACE template switching generated TCR cDNA, adding a universal primer site and UMIs. TCRdb fed the 5' RACE reads into MiXCR, producing one record per CDR3 protein. The sample contains fewer than 500,000 distinct CDR3 sequences, over 15% of which appear only once. This specimen consisted of PBMCs, obtained before the yellow fever booster vaccination. The source of this sequence is a young man who received the YFV17D yellow fever vaccine. The rearrangement joins TRBV19 to TRBJ1-1, with D unresolved. The CDR3 loop is CASTPGRFSTEAFF. CDR3 nucleotide sequence: TGTGCCAGTACCCCGGGGAGGTTTTCCACTGAAGCTTTCTTT.